This T cell receptor beta chain appears in the sequencing data of a study of T cell repertoires in aging, cancer and after chemotherapy. For the study at large: Donors were grouped into six age bands spanning 30 or younger through 70 or older. Patients with glioblastoma brain tumors were sampled before and after temozolomide-based therapy. Study-level results: Healthy donors lost TCR diversity with age mainly through richness, cancer patients through richness and evenness.

V lost 2 bases and J lost 4, with 8 bases in between. The CDR3 is 13 amino acids. Germline V gene lookup returns CDR1 MDHEN and CDR2 SYDVKM. This clonotype was seen only once. Its antigen is undetermined. Rearranged V-D-J TRB sequences were amplified with a mixed TRB-A/B primer pool. Via MiXCR, TCRdb re-called the multiplex PCR reads, giving one row per CDR3 protein. The sample has 3,500 to 5,500 distinct CDR3 sequences; around 70% are singletons. TCR beta rearrangements were amplified from peripheral blood genomic DNA. The chain uses TRBV28 and TRBJ1-2, with D uncertain. Sequencing was done on a sample of blood. The sequence came from a human donor with a solid tumor. The CDR3 is CASSLNRGYGYTF. The CDR3 region has the DNA TGTGCCAGCAGTTTAAACAGAGGCTATGGCTACACCTTC.